These T cell receptor beta chains were read from a single sample in a study of T cell responses to AZD1222 COVID-19 vaccine. The method was immunoSEQ multiplex PCR; TCRdb's version includes in-frame clones alone and lacks a portion of them. This table holds 75,000 to 95,000 clones, 88% found once. The sequenced sample was peripheral blood, obtained 28 days after the second dose of the MenACWY control vaccine. The receptors derive from an adult who received the MenACWY meningococcal vaccine as a control. CDR3s include the opening cysteine and the closing phenylalanine or tryptophan. The D gene is left open where the match is weak. A clone size is listed for some rows: how often the clone was seen (once, few, many), or a class if it is expanded.

TGTGCCTGGTCCGGGGGGGATACGCAGTATTTT,CAWSGGDTQYF,TRBD2,TRBJ2-3,-,TRBV30
TGTGCCAGTAGTACCCGAGGCGGTCTTAATCAGCCCCAGCATTTT,CASSTRGGLNQPQHF,-,TRBJ1-5,-,TRBV19
TGTGCCAGCAGTTACTCGTCCGGGACAGCAAACACTGAAGCTTTCTTT,CASSYSSGTANTEAFF,TRBD1,TRBJ1-1,-,TRBV6-6
TGCGCCAGCAAAAATCAGGGCGAGGATACTGAAGCTTTCTTT,CASKNQGEDTEAFF,-,TRBJ1-1,-,TRBV10-2
TGTGCCAGCAGCTTAAGGGGGTACGAGCAGTACTTC,CASSLRGYEQYF,-,TRBJ2-7,once,TRBV11-1
TGTGCCAGCAGCTCCGCCTTCCAAGAGACCCAGTACTTC,CASSSAFQETQYF,-,TRBJ2-5,-,TRBV7-2
TGTGCCAGTAGTATCCTAGGGACTCTTAGCAATCAGCCCCAGCATTTT,CASSILGTLSNQPQHF,-,TRBJ1-5,few,TRBV19
TGTGCCTGGAGTGTAATTGGCCAGAAATACAATGAGCAGTTCTTC,CAWSVIGQKYNEQFF,-,TRBJ2-1,-,TRBV30
TGTGCCAGCACCATACAGGGAAACTCCTACAATGAGCAGTTCTTC,CASTIQGNSYNEQFF,-,TRBJ2-1,-,TRBV9
TGTGCCAGCAGTCCCCGTCCCGGGACAGACACCTACACCTTC,CASSPRPGTDTYTF,TRBD1,TRBJ1-2,once,TRBV6-6
TGCGCCAGCAGCCCCCTTTGGACTAGCGGGGGGGCAGATACGCAGTATTTT,CASSPLWTSGGADTQYF,TRBD2,TRBJ2-3,-,TRBV4-1
TGTGCCAGCAGCCTTGGGCAGCTGAACACTGAAGCTTTCTTT,CASSLGQLNTEAFF,-,TRBJ1-1,-,TRBV6-5
TGTGCCAGCAGTTTGGGACAGAACACTGAAGCTTTCTTT,CASSLGQNTEAFF,-,TRBJ1-1,once,TRBV12-3/TRBV12-4
TGTGCCAGCAGTTACGACAGGGCAAGAACTGAAGCTTTCTTT,CASSYDRARTEAFF,TRBD1,TRBJ1-1,-,TRBV3-1/TRBV3-2
TGTGCCACCAGCAGAGAGCGGGCGAACACCGGGGAGCTGTTTTTT,CATSRERANTGELFF,-,TRBJ2-2,-,TRBV15
TGTGCCAGCAGTCGACAGGCTACTGAAAAACTGTTTTTT,CASSRQATEKLFF,-,TRBJ1-4,once,TRBV6-4
TGTGCCGGGGCCAGGGACAGGGGCGAAGATACGCAGTATTTT,CAGARDRGEDTQYF,TRBD1,TRBJ2-3,-,TRBV6-5
TGCAGCGTTCCGACAGGTGCCTATGGCTACACCTTC,CSVPTGAYGYTF,-,TRBJ1-2,-,TRBV29-1
TGTGCCAGCGATAGAGGAGGGCAGGAGATTCAGCCCCAGCATTTT,CASDRGGQEIQPQHF,-,TRBJ1-5,-,TRBV19
TGTGCCAGCAGCCGAGGACAGGGGATGGGCTACACCTTC,CASSRGQGMGYTF,TRBD1,TRBJ1-2,-,TRBV5-6
TGCGCCAGCAGCTGGACAACGAACACCGGGGAGCTGTTTTTT,CASSWTTNTGELFF,-,TRBJ2-2,-,TRBV5-1
TGTGCCAGCAGCTTAGCAGGGGTTACTCCTGAAGCTTTCTTT,CASSLAGVTPEAFF,-,TRBJ1-1,-,TRBV7-2